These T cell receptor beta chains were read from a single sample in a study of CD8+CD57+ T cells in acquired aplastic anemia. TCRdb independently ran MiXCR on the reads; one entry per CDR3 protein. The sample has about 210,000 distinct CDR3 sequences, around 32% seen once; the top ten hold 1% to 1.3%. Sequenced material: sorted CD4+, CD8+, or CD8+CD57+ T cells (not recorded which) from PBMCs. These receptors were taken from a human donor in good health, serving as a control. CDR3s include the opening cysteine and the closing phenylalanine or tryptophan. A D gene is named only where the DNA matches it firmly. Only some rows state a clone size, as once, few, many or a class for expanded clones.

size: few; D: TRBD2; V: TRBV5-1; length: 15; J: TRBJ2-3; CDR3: CASSRRGGSTDTQYF; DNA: TGCGCCAGCAGCCGCCGGGGGGGTAGCACAGATACGCAGTATTTT
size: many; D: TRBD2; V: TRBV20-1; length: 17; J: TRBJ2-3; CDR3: CSARAFKREMSTDTQYF; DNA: TGCAGTGCTAGAGCCTTTAAGCGGGAGATGAGCACAGATACGCAGTATTTT
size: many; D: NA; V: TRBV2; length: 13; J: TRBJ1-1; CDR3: CATKNLGGTEAFF; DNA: TGTGCCACAAAAAACCTGGGAGGCACTGAAGCTTTCTTT
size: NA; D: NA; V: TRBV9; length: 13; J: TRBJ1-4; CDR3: CASSRAYNEELFF; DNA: TGTGCCAGCAGCAGGGCTTATAATGAAGAACTGTTTTTT
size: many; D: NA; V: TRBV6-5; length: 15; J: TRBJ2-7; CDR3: CASSYEGGASYEQYF; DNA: TGTGCCAGCAGTTACGAAGGCGGGGCCTCCTACGAGCAGTACTTC
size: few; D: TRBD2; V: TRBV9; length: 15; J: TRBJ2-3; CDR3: CASSVVGGFTDTQYF; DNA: TGTGCCAGCAGCGTAGTCGGGGGGTTTACAGATACGCAGTATTTT
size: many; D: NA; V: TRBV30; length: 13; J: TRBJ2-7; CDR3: CAWRPIAVYEQYF; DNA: TGTGCCTGGAGGCCTATCGCGGTCTACGAGCAGTACTTC
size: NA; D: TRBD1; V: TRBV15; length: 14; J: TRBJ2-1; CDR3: CATSRDTGGDEQFF; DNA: TGTGCCACCAGCAGAGACACAGGGGGCGATGAGCAGTTCTTC
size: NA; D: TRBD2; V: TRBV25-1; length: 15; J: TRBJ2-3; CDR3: CASSDSTSGTDTQYF; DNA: TGTGCCAGCAGTGACTCGACTAGCGGCACAGATACGCAGTATTTT
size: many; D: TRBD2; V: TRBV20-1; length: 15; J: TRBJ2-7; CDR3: CSARLAGGFPYEQYF; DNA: TGCAGTGCCCGACTCGCGGGGGGCTTCCCCTACGAGCAGTACTTC
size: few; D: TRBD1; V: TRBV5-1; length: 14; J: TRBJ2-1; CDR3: CASRTGTAFHEQFF; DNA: TGCGCCAGCAGAACCGGGACAGCCTTCCATGAGCAGTTCTTC
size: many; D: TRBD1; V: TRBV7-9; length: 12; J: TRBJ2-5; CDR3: CAGQGARETQYF; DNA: TGTGCCGGACAGGGGGCTAGGGAGACCCAGTACTTC
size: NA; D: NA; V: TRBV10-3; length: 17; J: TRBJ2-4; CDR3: CAISLIDLARAKNIQYF; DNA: TGTGCCATCAGCCTTATAGACCTAGCGAGAGCCAAAAACATTCAGTACTTC
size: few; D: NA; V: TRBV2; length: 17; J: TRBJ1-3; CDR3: CASSDRRQAYSGNTIYF; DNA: TGTGCCAGCAGTGACCGGCGGCAGGCCTACTCTGGAAACACCATATATTTT
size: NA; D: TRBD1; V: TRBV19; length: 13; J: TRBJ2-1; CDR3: CASTGQQYNEQFF; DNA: TGTGCCAGTACGGGACAGCAATACAATGAGCAGTTCTTC
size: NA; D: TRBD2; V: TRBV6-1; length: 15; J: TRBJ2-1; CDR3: CASRRILAGESEQFF; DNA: TGTGCCAGCCGCAGGATACTAGCGGGAGAGAGTGAGCAGTTCTTC